This T cell receptor beta chain derives from a study of cytomegalovirus exposure and HLA in healthy donors. Method: immunoSEQ multiplex PCR; TCRdb's copy keeps in-frame clones and lacks some. The sample has 90,000 to 150,000 clones, approximately 87% seen once. Study-wide findings and caveats: Rarity characterized most TCR sequences, yet some public TCRs appeared in many donors. Subsequent analysis found a tendency for first-cohort TCR clusters to co-occur within the 120 or so validation repertoires.

The CDR3 spans 12 residues. V lost 3 bases and J 8 bases, leaving 7 bases between the germline ends. Germline CDR1 is MDHEN and CDR2 is SYDVKM. Concerning this clone itself: What it binds is unknown.

This rearrangement joins TRBV28 to TRBJ1-4; D call uncertain. This clonotype was obtained from a woman aged 18 to 35 in good health and CMV-seropositive. Sequencing was carried out using PBMCs. The CDR3 nucleotides read TGTGCCAGCAGTTTGGTTAGCGAAAAACTGTTTTTT. Translating it yields CASSLVSEKLFF. Full variable domain (outside the CDR3, taken from reference TRBV28 and TRBJ1-4): DVKVTQSSRYLVKRTGEKVFLECVQDMDHENMFWYRQDPGLGLRLIYFSYDVKMKEKGDIPEGYSVSREKKERFSLILESASTNQTSMYLCASSLVSEKLFFGSGTQLSVL.